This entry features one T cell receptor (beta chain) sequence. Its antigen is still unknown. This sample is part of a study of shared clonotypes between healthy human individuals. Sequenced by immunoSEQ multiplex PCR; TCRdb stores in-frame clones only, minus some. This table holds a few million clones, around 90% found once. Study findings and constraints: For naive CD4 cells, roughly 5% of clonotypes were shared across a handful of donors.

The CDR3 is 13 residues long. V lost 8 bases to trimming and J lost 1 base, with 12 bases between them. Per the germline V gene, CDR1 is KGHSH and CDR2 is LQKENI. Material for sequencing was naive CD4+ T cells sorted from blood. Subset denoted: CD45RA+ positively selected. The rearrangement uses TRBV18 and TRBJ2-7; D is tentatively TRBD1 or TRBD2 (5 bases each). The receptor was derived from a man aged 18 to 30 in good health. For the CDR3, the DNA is TGTGCCAGCGGCCGGGACCCTTCCTACGAGCAGTACTTC. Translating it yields CASGRDPSYEQYF.